The sequence of this T cell receptor (beta chain) was determined in a study of post-analysis software for immune sequencing data. Study background: Included among the disease courses, which were recorded for the cohort, were relapsing-remitting, secondary progressive and progressive-relapsing multiple sclerosis.

Included in the TCR beta cDNA libraries were unique molecular identifiers. Each sample of about 0.9 to 10 million input T cells yielded around 500,000 cDNA molecules, so each molecule approximated one T cell. MiXCR, applied by TCRdb to the PCR reads, yields one record per CDR3 protein. The data hold approximately 660,000 distinct CDR3 sequences, with 59% observed a single time. In its sample, this clonotype was seen once. The sample consisted of blood. The origin of this receptor is a girl aged 2 to 9 with multiple sclerosis.

This CDR3 is CASSTLLRGKNIQYF. The CDR3 DNA reads as TGTGCCAGCAGTACCCTGCTCAGAGGCAAAAACATTCAGTACTTC. The chain joins TRBV6-2 or TRBV6-3 to TRBJ2-4; D is unresolved. Trimming removed 5 bases from V and 3 bases from J, with 14 bases in between. The germline CDR1 and CDR2 sequences are MNHEY and SVGEGT. The CDR3 loop spans 15 amino acids.